The rows below give T cell receptor beta chains drawn from one sample of a study of tumor-infiltrating lymphocytes in primary liver carcinoma. TCRdb ran MiXCR on the multiplex PCR reads and lists one entry per CDR3 protein. The sample consists of some 320,000 distinct CDR3 sequences, over 55% of them appearing once. Material: peripheral blood. These receptors all stem from a man aged 35 to 55 with primary liver carcinoma and hepatitis B virus infection. The CDR3 runs from the conserved cysteine through the conserved F or W. A D gene is named only where the DNA matches it firmly. The size field is filled for only some rows; it gives once, few, many or a size class.

V,J,size,D,CDR3,DNA
TRBV4-1,TRBJ1-4,many,.,CASSPRNWAQRNEKLFF,TGCGCCAGCAGCCCCCGAAATTGGGCCCAAAGGAATGAAAAACTGTTTTTT
TRBV5-1,TRBJ2-7,.,.,CASSLGRVDHEQYF,TGCGCCAGCAGCTTGGGGAGGGTCGACCACGAGCAGTACTTC
TRBV5-1,TRBJ2-7,.,TRBD1,CANSRGQGHDEQYF,TGCGCCAACAGCCGGGGACAGGGGCATGACGAGCAGTACTTC
TRBV6-2/TRBV6-3,TRBJ1-1,.,.,CASSYWGRGKDTEAFF,TGTGCCAGCAGTTACTGGGGAAGGGGAAAGGACACTGAAGCTTTCTTT
TRBV4-3,TRBJ2-5,.,TRBD2,CASSFQRRGAPKETQYF,TGCGCCAGCAGTTTCCAAAGGCGGGGGGCTCCAAAAGAGACCCAGTACTTC
TRBV29-1,TRBJ1-4,many,TRBD1,CSVDQGAGSEKLFF,TGCAGCGTAGACCAGGGGGCCGGGAGTGAAAAACTGTTTTTT
TRBV7-9,TRBJ2-1,.,TRBD2,CASSPRTSYVEQFF,TGTGCCAGCAGCCCTCGGACTAGTTACGTTGAGCAGTTCTTC
TRBV12-3/TRBV12-4,TRBJ2-5,.,.,CASSRQGGGRETQYF,TGTGCCAGCAGCCGGCAGGGGGGGGGTCGAGAGACTCAGTACTTC
TRBV6-1,TRBJ1-1,.,.,CATTPARTANTEAFF,TGTGCCACCACCCCGGCCCGGACAGCTAACACTGAAGCTTTCTTT
TRBV28,TRBJ1-4,once,.,CASSLIGLVNMGIQNEKLFF,TGTGCCAGCAGTTTAATAGGTCTGGTGAATATGGGGATCCAGAATGAAAAACTGTTTTTT
TRBV5-4,TRBJ2-7,.,.,CASSLRGTYEQYF,TGTGCCAGCAGCTTGAGGGGTACCTACGAGCAGTACTTT
TRBV12-3/TRBV12-4,TRBJ1-5,many,.,CASRDKGVGTQHF,TGTGCCAGCAGGGACAAGGGGGTAGGGACCCAGCATTTT
TRBV4-3,TRBJ2-2,many,TRBD2,CASSRGSAGGGTGELFF,TGCGCCAGCAGCCGAGGGTCAGCGGGAGGGGGCACCGGGGAGCTGTTTTTT
TRBV5-5,TRBJ1-2,many,TRBD1,CASSRTGDYGYTF,TGTGCCAGCAGCCGGACAGGGGACTATGGCTACACCTTC
TRBV30,TRBJ1-4,few,TRBD1,CAWRPGTGGKLFF,TGTGCCTGGAGACCCGGGACAGGGGGAAAACTGTTTTTT
TRBV12-3/TRBV12-4,TRBJ2-7,.,.,CARRTGPYELYF,TGTGCCAGAAGGACGGGGCCCTACGAGCTGTACTTC
TRBV6-5,TRBJ2-1,.,.,CASSYEGYNEHFF,TGTGCCAGCAGTTACGAGGGATACAATGAGCACTTCTTC
TRBV12-3/TRBV12-4,TRBJ2-1,.,TRBD2,CASRLAGDSPYDEQFF,TGTGCCAGCAGGTTAGCGGGAGACAGCCCCTACGATGAGCAGTTCTTC
TRBV27,TRBJ1-1,few,.,CASSLKWAGGGMNTEAFF,TGTGCCAGCAGTTTAAAGTGGGCCGGTGGGGGAATGAACACTGAAGCTTTCTTT
TRBV5-5,TRBJ1-6,.,.,CASSFRDSNSPLHF,TGTGCCAGCAGCTTCCGGGACTCCAATTCACCCCTCCACTTT
TRBV12-3/TRBV12-4,TRBJ2-1,.,.,CASSYYQWSHNEQSF,TGTGCCAGCAGTTATTATCAGTGGAGCCACAATGAGCAGTCCTTC
TRBV6-1,TRBJ1-1,.,.,CASSVIWGNAEAFF,TGTGCCAGCAGTGTAATCTGGGGGAACGCTGAAGCTTTCTTT
TRBV7-8,TRBJ1-5,.,TRBD1,CASRDRGNQPQHF,TGTGCCAGCAGGGACAGGGGCAATCAGCCCCAGCATTTT
TRBV6-2/TRBV6-3,TRBJ2-4,many,.,CASTPGHATAKNIQYF,TGTGCCAGCACTCCAGGACACGCAACGGCCAAAAACATTCAGTACTTC
TRBV7-2,TRBJ1-2,.,.,CASSLWDTYLGYTF,TGTGCCAGCAGCTTATGGGACACCTACTTGGGCTACACCTTC
TRBV6-1,TRBJ2-4,few,.,CASSEGGFKVKNIQYF,TGTGCCAGCAGTGAAGGCGGGTTTAAGGTGAAAAACATTCAGTACTTC
TRBV11-2,TRBJ2-1,.,.,CASSLSGFGNGQFF,TGTGCCAGCAGCCTGTCGGGGTTCGGCAATGGGCAGTTCTTC
TRBV7-3,TRBJ2-3,.,TRBD2,CASSSRGGLAGDTQYF,TGTGCCAGCAGCTCACGGGGGGGACTAGCGGGAGATACGCAGTATTTT
TRBV11-2,TRBJ2-7,.,.,CATNLMGVSYEQYF,TGTGCCACCAACTTAATGGGGGTTTCCTACGAGCAGTACTTC
TRBV28,TRBJ2-5,few,TRBD1,CASSGSGTAQETQYF,TGTGCCAGCAGTGGATCCGGGACAGCACAAGAGACCCAGTACTTC
TRBV6-5,TRBJ2-5,.,TRBD2,CISIQTSGRGETQYF,TGTATCAGCATCCAGACTAGCGGGAGAGGAGAGACCCAGTACTTC
TRBV7-8,TRBJ2-7,.,TRBD1,CASGTGALGVEQYF,TGTGCCAGCGGAACAGGGGCTCTAGGTGTCGAGCAGTACTTC
TRBV6-1,TRBJ2-7,.,TRBD2,CASSEATVGLLYQQYF,TGTGCCAGCAGTGAAGCCACAGTGGGACTACTCTACCAGCAGTACTTC
TRBV11-2,TRBJ1-4,once,.,CASSQLVRGLAKLLF,TGTGCCAGCAGTCAACTCGTACGGGGGCTGGCAAAACTGCTTTTT
TRBV6-1,TRBJ2-7,many,.,CASSELNHSYEQYF,TGTGCCAGCAGTGAACTTAACCACTCCTATGAGCAGTACTTC
TRBV28,TRBJ2-7,.,.,CASSGVANNEQYF,TGTGCCAGCAGTGGAGTGGCAAACAACGAGCAGTACTTC
TRBV5-4,TRBJ2-1,.,.,CASSLAGHEQFF,TGTGCCAGCAGCTTGGCCGGGCATGAGCAGTTCTTC
TRBV4-1,TRBJ1-6,many,.,CASSQVDLISYNSPLHF,TGCGCCAGCAGCCAAGTAGATCTGATCTCCTATAATTCACCCCTCCACTTT